Listed below are T cell receptor beta chains from one sample, sequenced in a study of T cell responses to AZD1222 COVID-19 vaccine. TCRdb's table, derived via immunoSEQ multiplex PCR, lists solely in-frame clones and lacks some. The data hold over 150,000 clones, with 90% observed a single time. Sample: peripheral blood, taken on day 0 of AZD1222 vaccination. The receptors derive from an adult in good health. Each CDR3 is given with its conserved first and last residue. A D gene is named only where the DNA matches it firmly. The size of a clone is reported for some rows only, either as once, few or many, or as a class for expanded clones.

TRBJ2-1 | once | NA | TRBV7-9 | TGTGCCAGCAGGCCCGGATACAATGAGCAGTTCTTC | CASRPGYNEQFF
TRBJ2-7 | NA | NA | TRBV6-6 | TGTGCCAGCAGTTACGCGGGCGGGGTGAGTCGCTACGAGCAGTACTTC | CASSYAGGVSRYEQYF
TRBJ2-3 | NA | TRBD2 | TRBV11-2 | TGTGCCAGCAGGATCCGCCTTCCAACTAGCGGAGCGACAGATACGCAGTATTTT | CASRIRLPTSGATDTQYF
TRBJ2-2 | once | TRBD2 | TRBV5-4 | TGTGCCAGCAGCTGGACTAGCGGGAACACCGGGGAGCTGTTTTTT | CASSWTSGNTGELFF
TRBJ1-5 | NA | NA | TRBV6-1 | TGTGCCAGCAGTATTGACAATTATCAGCCCCAGCATTTT | CASSIDNYQPQHF
TRBJ1-3 | once | NA | TRBV28 | TGTGCCAGCAGTTTACCTATCGGACAGTCTGGAAACACCATATATTTT | CASSLPIGQSGNTIYF
TRBJ2-7 | NA | NA | TRBV7-3 | TGTGCCAGCAGCTTAATGGGGCTCTCCTCCTACGAGCAGTACTTC | CASSLMGLSSYEQYF
TRBJ2-7 | NA | NA | TRBV3-1/TRBV3-2 | TGTGCCAGCAGCCGGGAACCGGGCCCCTACGAGCAGTACTTC | CASSREPGPYEQYF
TRBJ2-3 | few | TRBD2 | TRBV7-2 | TGTGCCAGCAGCTTAGGGCCTGGCGGGAGCCTCGCAGATACGCAGTATTTT | CASSLGPGGSLADTQYF
TRBJ1-2 | NA | NA | TRBV18 | TGTGCCAGCTCACCATATGAGGGATCCGACTATGGCTACACCTTC | CASSPYEGSDYGYTF
TRBJ2-7 | NA | NA | TRBV27 | TGTGCCAGCAGTCCACTAGGGGCTACCTACGAGCAGTACTTC | CASSPLGATYEQYF
TRBJ2-1 | NA | TRBD2 | TRBV19 | TGTGCCAGTAGTACGGGGACTAGCGGGATCAATGAGCAGTTCTTC | CASSTGTSGINEQFF
TRBJ1-1 | NA | NA | TRBV6-2/TRBV6-3 | TGTGCCAGCAGTTACTCGGTACGCGGACAGGAAGCTTTCTTT | CASSYSVRGQEAFF
TRBJ1-4 | NA | TRBD1 | TRBV18 | TGTGCCAGCTCAGCGCGACAGGGGGAAAAACTGTTTTTT | CASSARQGEKLFF
TRBJ1-3 | NA | NA | TRBV14 | TGTGCCAGCCGTCTCGGAAACACCATATATTTT | CASRLGNTIYF
TRBJ1-6 | NA | TRBD1 | TRBV2 | TGTGCCAGCAGTGCACAGGGGGCTAGTAGTTCACCCCTCCACTTT | CASSAQGASSSPLHF
TRBJ1-5 | NA | TRBD1 | TRBV28 | TGTGCCAGTCGGACAGGGGGTCAGCCCCAGCATTTT | CASRTGGQPQHF
TRBJ1-2 | NA | NA | TRBV19 | TGTGCCAGTAAACAGGGCTATGGCTACACCTTC | CASKQGYGYTF
TRBJ2-7 | few | NA | TRBV28 | TGTGCCAGCAGGCCTACACTGGGGGGAGGCTACGAGCAGTACTTC | CASRPTLGGGYEQYF
TRBJ2-3 | NA | TRBD1 | TRBV5-4 | TGTGCCAGCAGCCTCACCGACAGGGCAGATACGCAGTATTTT | CASSLTDRADTQYF
TRBJ1-5 | NA | NA | TRBV6-1 | TGTGCCAGCAGTGAAGCTCGGGCAAATCAGCCCCAGCATTTT | CASSEARANQPQHF
TRBJ1-3 | NA | NA | TRBV5-1 | TGCGCCAGCAGCTTGGGGGATATTGGAAACACCATATATTTT | CASSLGDIGNTIYF
TRBJ1-1 | once | NA | TRBV28 | TGTGCCACGCACCGGCCACCCGGACGTCCTGAAGCTTTCTTT | CATHRPPGRPEAFF
TRBJ1-2 | NA | NA | TRBV28 | TGTGCCAGCAGTTTTTCGAGGGGCTCCTATGGCTACACCTTC | CASSFSRGSYGYTF
TRBJ1-6 | NA | NA | TRBV9 | TGTGCCAGCAGCCCCCGCTTGGACAGTCTCGGTAATTCACCCCTCCACTTT | CASSPRLDSLGNSPLHF
TRBJ2-1 | NA | TRBD2 | TRBV28 | TGTGCCAGCAGTTCGCCCTCTAGCGGGGGTGATGAGCAGTTCTTC | CASSSPSSGGDEQFF
TRBJ1-5 | NA | NA | TRBV6-5 | TGTGCCAGCACCGAGGGGTTATTAAGCAATCAGCCCCAGCATTTT | CASTEGLLSNQPQHF
TRBJ1-4 | NA | NA | TRBV10-3 | TGTGCCAACCAACAGTTTATTAATGAAAAACTGTTTTTT | CANQQFINEKLFF